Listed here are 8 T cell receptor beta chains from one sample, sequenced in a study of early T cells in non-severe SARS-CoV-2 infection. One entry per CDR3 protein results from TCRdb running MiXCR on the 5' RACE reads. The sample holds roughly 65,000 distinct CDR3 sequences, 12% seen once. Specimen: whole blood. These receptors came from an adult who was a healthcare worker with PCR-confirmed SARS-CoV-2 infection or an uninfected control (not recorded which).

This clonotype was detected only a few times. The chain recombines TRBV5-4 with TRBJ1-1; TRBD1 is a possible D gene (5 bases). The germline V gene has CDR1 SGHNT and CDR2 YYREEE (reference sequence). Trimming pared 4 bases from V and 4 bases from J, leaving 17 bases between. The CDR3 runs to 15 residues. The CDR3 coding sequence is TGTGCCAGCAGCGGGGGAGGTCAGGGCGGCACTGAAGCTTTCTTT. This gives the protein CASSGGGQGGTEAFF.

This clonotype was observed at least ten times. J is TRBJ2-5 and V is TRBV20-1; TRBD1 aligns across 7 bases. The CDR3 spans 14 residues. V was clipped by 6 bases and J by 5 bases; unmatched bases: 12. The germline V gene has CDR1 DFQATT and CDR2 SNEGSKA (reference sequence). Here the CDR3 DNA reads TGCAGTGCGGAAGAGACAGGGTATGCGGAGACCCAGTACTTC. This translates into CSAEETGYAETQYF.

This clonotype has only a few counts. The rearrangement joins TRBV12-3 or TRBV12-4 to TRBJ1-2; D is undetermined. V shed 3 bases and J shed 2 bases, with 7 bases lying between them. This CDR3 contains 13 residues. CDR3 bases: TGTGCCAGCAGTTTCTTAGAGAACTATGGCTACACCTTC. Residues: CASSFLENYGYTF.

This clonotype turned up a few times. CDR3 DNA: TGTGCCAGCAGCTTAGAGGGGAGGGGAAGCTCCTACAATGAGCAGTTCTTC. This gives the protein CASSLEGRGSSYNEQFF. This sequence joins TRBV7-2 and TRBJ2-1, with 7 bases identical to TRBD2. V dropped 1 base and J dropped 0; count of bases not matched to a gene: 6. This CDR3 contains 17 residues. Germline assignment: CDR1 SGHTA and CDR2 FQGNSA.

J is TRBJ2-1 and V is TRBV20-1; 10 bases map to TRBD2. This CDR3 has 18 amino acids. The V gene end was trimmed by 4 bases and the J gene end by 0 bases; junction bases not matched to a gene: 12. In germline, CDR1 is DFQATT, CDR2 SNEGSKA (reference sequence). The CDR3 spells CSANGLAGATNSYNEQFF. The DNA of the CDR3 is TGCAGTGCTAACGGGCTAGCGGGGGCTACCAACTCCTACAATGAGCAGTTCTTC.

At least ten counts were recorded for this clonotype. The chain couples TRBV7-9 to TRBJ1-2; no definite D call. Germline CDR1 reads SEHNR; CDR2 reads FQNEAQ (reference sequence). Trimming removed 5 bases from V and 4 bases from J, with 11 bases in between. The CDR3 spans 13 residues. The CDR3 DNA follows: TGTGCCAGCAGCCCGAGTGGTCCCTATGGCTACACCTTC. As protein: CASSPSGPYGYTF.

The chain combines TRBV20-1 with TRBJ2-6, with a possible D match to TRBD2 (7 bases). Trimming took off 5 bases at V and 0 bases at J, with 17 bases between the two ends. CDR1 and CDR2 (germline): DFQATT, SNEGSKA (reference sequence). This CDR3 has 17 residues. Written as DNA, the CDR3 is TGCAGTGCTTCCCGGGCGGGGGCCCACTCTGGGGCCAACGTCCTGACTTTC. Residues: CSASRAGAHSGANVLTF.

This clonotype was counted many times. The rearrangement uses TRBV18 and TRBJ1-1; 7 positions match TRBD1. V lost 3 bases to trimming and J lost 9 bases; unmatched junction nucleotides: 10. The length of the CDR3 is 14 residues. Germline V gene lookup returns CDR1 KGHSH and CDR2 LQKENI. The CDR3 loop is CASSPASGTAQAFF. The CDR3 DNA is TGTGCCAGCTCACCCGCTTCCGGGACAGCGCAAGCTTTCTTT.